This T cell receptor (beta chain) derives from a study of early T cells in non-severe SARS-CoV-2 infection (dated by TCRdb to 2020 to 2022). Notes on the research overall: Because TCR sequencing relied on bulk RNA taken from unsorted whole blood, pairing of alpha and beta chains was not possible. Results and caveats for the whole study, not just this receptor: VDJdb matching was skewed toward anti-spike CD8 responses and likely underestimated virus-specific expansions, missing private and CD4 specificities.

Libraries came from 5' RACE. Sequencing was carried out with a NextSeq 500. In the TCR library protocol, unique molecular identifiers were attached to individual cDNA molecules to correct for PCR bias and sequencing error. TCR alpha and beta chains were both sequenced, and the abundances of alpha and beta sequences in each sample were closely correlated with each other. The paper's data handling went like this. Decombinator V4 was used to annotate TCR sequences for V gene, J gene and CDR3. Expanded TCRs were defined as changing significantly between any two time points under a Poisson model with p below 0.0001. TCR abundances were normalised to the total number of TCRs sequenced in each sample and reported as counts per million. TRAV1-2 paired with TRAJ12, TRAJ20 or TRAJ33 defined MAIT TCRs, while TRAV10 paired with TRAJ18 defined iNKT TCRs. VDJdb, accessed 1 November 2021, was searched for CMV, EBV and SARS-CoV-2 annotated TCRs, excluding TCRs annotated for multiple antigens. TCRdb ran its own pipeline on the public reads, namely fastp trimming at Q25 and MiXCR clone calling, and kept in-frame beta chains. Under each unique CDR3 protein, matching rows form one entry showing the most common genes and DNA. The V and J calls shown here were made by TCRdb, not taken from the authors' results. The sample records roughly 81,000 distinct CDR3 sequences, about 12% of which are singletons. The ten largest clonotypes hold approximately 2.4% of the sample.

Deletion took 6 bases off V and 10 bases off J, with a span of 34 bases between the germline ends. From the cysteine up to the phenylalanine, the CDR3 has a length of 19 residues. The only DNA kept is the CDR3, 57 bases in frame from the first base. With respect to this clonotype: The clone's antigen remains unknown. Base-call qualities are not available, and no considerably larger clone is one nucleotide away.

A case-control design nested within a healthcare worker cohort in London, UK, was used, with weekly nasopharyngeal swab PCR tests and blood sampling performed. Healthcare workers were recruited between 23 and 31 March 2020, during the week of the UK lockdown, and were followed weekly for up to roughly 16 weeks. This receptor was identified in an adult who was a healthcare worker with PCR-confirmed SARS-CoV-2 infection or an uninfected control (not recorded which). Sequencing input: whole blood. Recombination joined TRBV12-3 or TRBV12-4 with TRBJ2-4; no D gene call is confident. The CDR3 region reads CASSPKGQLHLAKKGIQYF. The bases read TGTGCCAGCAGCCCCAAAGGGCAGCTTCACTTAGCCAAAAAAGGTATTCAGTACTTC.